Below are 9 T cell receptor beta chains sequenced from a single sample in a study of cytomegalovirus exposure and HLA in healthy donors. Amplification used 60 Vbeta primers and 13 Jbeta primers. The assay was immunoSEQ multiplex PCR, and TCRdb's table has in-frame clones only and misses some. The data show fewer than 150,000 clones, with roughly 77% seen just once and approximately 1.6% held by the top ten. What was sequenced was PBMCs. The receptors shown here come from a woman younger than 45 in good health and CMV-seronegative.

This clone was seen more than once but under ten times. This CDR3 is CASMDSNTGELFF. Written as DNA, the CDR3 is TGCGCCAGCATGGACAGTAACACCGGGGAGCTGTTTTTT. V gene TRBV10-1 combines with J gene TRBJ2-2, with a weak D call TRBD1 (6 bases). The CDR3 loop spans 13 amino acids. V dropped 7 bases and J dropped 2 bases, with 8 bases sitting between them. Germline CDR1 reads WNHNN; CDR2 reads SYGVQD (reference sequence).

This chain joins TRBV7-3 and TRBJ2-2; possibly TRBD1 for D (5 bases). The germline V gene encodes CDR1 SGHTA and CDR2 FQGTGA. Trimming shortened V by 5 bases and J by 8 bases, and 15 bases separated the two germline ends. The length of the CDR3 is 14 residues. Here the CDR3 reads CASSPVYGAGELFF. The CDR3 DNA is TGTGCCAGCAGCCCGGTTTATGGGGCGGGGGAGCTGTTTTTT.

CDR3 sequence (DNA): TGCGCCAGCAGTGAGACAGGGGTTATAGAGACCCAGTACTTC. It is translated as CASSETGVIETQYF. This chain uses TRBV10-2 with TRBJ2-5; 7 nucleotides align to TRBD1. The CDR3 sequence is 14 residues long. The junction had 4 bases not matched to a gene; V was cut back by 2 bases and J by 4 bases. Germline V CDR1 and CDR2: WSHSY, SAAADI.

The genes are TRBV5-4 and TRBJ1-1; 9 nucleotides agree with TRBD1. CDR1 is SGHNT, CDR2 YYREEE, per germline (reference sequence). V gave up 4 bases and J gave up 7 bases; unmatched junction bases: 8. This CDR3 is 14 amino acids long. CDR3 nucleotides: TGTGCCAGCAGCCTAGGACAGGGGATGGTTGAAGCTTTCTTT. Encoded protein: CASSLGQGMVEAFF.

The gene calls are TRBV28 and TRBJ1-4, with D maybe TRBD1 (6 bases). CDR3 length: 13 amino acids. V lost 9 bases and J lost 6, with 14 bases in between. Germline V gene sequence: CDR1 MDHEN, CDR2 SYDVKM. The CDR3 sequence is CASAAAGDEKLFF. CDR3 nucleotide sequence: TGTGCCAGTGCGGCGGCAGGGGATGAAAAACTGTTTTTT.

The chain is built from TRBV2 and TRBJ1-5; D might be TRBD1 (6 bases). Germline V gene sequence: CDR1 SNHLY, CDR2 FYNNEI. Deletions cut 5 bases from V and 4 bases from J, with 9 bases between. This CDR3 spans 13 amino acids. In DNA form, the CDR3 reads TGTGCCAGCAGTCCTGACAGGAATCAGCCCCAGCATTTT. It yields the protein CASSPDRNQPQHF.

The CDR3 here is CASAGGVQSSYEQYF. The DNA of the CDR3 is TGCGCCAGCGCGGGGGGGGTACAGAGCTCCTACGAGCAGTACTTC. The J gene is TRBJ2-7, the V gene TRBV5-1; 9 bases are shared with TRBD2. J lost 0 bases, V lost 7 bases, and 8 bases had no gene match. The V gene's germline CDR1 is SGHRS and CDR2 YFSETQ. The CDR3 is 15 amino acids.

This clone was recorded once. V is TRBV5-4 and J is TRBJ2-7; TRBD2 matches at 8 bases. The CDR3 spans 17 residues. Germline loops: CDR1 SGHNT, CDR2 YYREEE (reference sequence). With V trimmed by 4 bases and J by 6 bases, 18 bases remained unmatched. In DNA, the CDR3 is TGTGCCAGCAGCCGGGGGGGGGCGGAGGGCCTCATGAGCGAGCAGTACTTC. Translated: CASSRGGAEGLMSEQYF.

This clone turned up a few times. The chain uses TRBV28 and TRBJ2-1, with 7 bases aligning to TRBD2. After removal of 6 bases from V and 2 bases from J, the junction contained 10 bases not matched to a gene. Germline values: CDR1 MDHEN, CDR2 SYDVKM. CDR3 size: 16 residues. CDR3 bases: TGTGCCAGCAGCCCCCCGACTAGCTCGACCTACAATGAGCAGTTCTTC. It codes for CASSPPTSSTYNEQFF.